Listed here are 9 T cell receptor beta chains from one sample, sequenced in a study of cytomegalovirus exposure and HLA in healthy donors. The table came from immunoSEQ multiplex PCR; TCRdb's copy has only in-frame clones and leaves some out. The repertoire holds roughly 64,000 clones, with 90% to 95% as singletons. The material sequenced was PBMCs. The receptors were gathered from a woman between 18 and 30 years old in good health and CMV-seropositive.

This clone has a single count. The rearrangement joins TRBV11-2 to TRBJ2-3; 12 bases agree with TRBD2. V lost 1 base to trimming and J lost 7 bases; unmatched junction nucleotides: 9. The CDR3 is 17 amino acids. The germline V gene encodes CDR1 SGHAT and CDR2 FQNNGV. The CDR3 loop reads CASSLAKTSGGTYTQYF. For the CDR3, the DNA is TGTGCCAGCAGCTTAGCCAAGACTAGCGGGGGCACGTATACGCAGTATTTT.

V is TRBV15 and J is TRBJ2-4; TRBD1 is a possible D gene (6 bases). CDR3 size: 14 residues. The germline gives CDR1 LNHNV, CDR2 YYDKDF (reference sequence). The V end was cut by 4 bases, the J end by 5 bases, with 12 bases between. The CDR3 spells CATSIHRAENIQYF. The DNA for the CDR3 is TGTGCCACCAGCATACACAGGGCGGAAAACATTCAGTACTTC.

This chain joins TRBV19 and TRBJ2-3; D is possibly TRBD2 (5 bases). V was shortened by 10 bases and J by 4 bases, with 12 bases between the two germline ends. Germline CDR1 LNHDA, CDR2 SQIVND (reference sequence). The CDR3 contains 12 residues. The CDR3 DNA reads as TGTGCCACCGGGTTGGGAGCAGATACGCAGTATTTT. Translated: CATGLGADTQYF.

The chain is built from TRBV4-1 and TRBJ1-2; a possible D gene is TRBD1 (5 bases). The CDR3 has 14 residues. The V and J ends lost 0 bases and 3 bases respectively, with 8 bases between them. Germline V gives CDR1 MGHRA, CDR2 YSYEKL. The CDR3 reads CASSQDRGDYGYTF. CDR3 sequence (DNA): TGCGCCAGCAGCCAAGACCGGGGGGACTATGGCTACACCTTC.

This chain uses TRBV9 with TRBJ2-3; 8 positions match TRBD2. Germline CDR1 and CDR2: SGDLS and YYNGEE. V dropped 4 bases and J dropped 2; count of bases not matched to a gene: 12. The CDR3 covers 17 residues. CDR3 sequence: CASSPGGTSGPTDTQYF. Written as DNA, the CDR3 is TGTGCCAGCAGCCCTGGAGGCACTAGCGGCCCCACAGATACGCAGTATTTT.

The chain uses TRBV27 and TRBJ2-5; 8 nucleotides align to TRBD1. Trimming removed 6 bases from V and 4 bases from J; junction bases left unmatched: 7. Germline V gives CDR1 MNHEY, CDR2 SMNVEV (reference sequence). The CDR3 has 14 amino acids. For the CDR3, the DNA is TGTGCCAGCAGACCTCAGGGGGCGATAGAGACCCAGTACTTC. Amino acids: CASRPQGAIETQYF.

V and J are TRBV6-1 and TRBJ1-3; D is undetermined. Per the germline V gene, CDR1 is MNHNS and CDR2 is SASEGT. The CDR3 runs 14 residues. V was shortened by 3 bases and J by 0 bases, with 6 bases between the two germline ends. CDR3 in amino acids: CASSEGSSGNTIYF. The CDR3 DNA reads TGTGCCAGCAGTGAGGGGAGCTCTGGAAACACCATATATTTT.

The rearrangement joins TRBV4-1 to TRBJ2-1; a weak D match, TRBD1 (6 bases). This CDR3 region has 14 residues. Germline lookup yields CDR1 MGHRA and CDR2 YSYEKL. V was clipped by 1 base and J by 2 bases, with 6 bases between them. The CDR3 reads CASSQGGPYNEQFF. The CDR3 nucleotides read TGCGCCAGCAGCCAAGGGGGGCCCTACAATGAGCAGTTCTTC.

Here the CDR3 DNA reads TGTGCCAGCATCGCCGGGAGCTCCTACAATGAGCAGTTCTTC. Protein: CASIAGSSYNEQFF. The chain links TRBV7-2 to TRBJ2-1, with D possibly being TRBD2 (6 bases). Trimming removed 7 bases from V and 0 bases from J, with 10 bases in between. The CDR3 sequence is 14 residues long. Germline V gene lookup returns CDR1 SGHTA and CDR2 FQGNSA.